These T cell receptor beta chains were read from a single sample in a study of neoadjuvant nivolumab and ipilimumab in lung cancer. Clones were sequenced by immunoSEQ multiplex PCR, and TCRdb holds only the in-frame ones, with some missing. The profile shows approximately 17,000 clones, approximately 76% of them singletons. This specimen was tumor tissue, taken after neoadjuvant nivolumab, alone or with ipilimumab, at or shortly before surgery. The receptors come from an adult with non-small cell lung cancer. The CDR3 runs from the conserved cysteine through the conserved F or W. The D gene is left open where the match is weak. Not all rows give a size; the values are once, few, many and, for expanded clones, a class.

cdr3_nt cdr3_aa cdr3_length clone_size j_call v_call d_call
TGCGCCAGCAGCCCCGGGACAACGGTACCTGGCTACACCTTC CASSPGTTVPGYTF 14 once TRBJ1-2 TRBV5-1 -
TGTGCCAGTAGTATCCCGACAGGGGGAAGGGATTCACCCCTCCACTTT CASSIPTGGRDSPLHF 16 - TRBJ1-6 TRBV19 TRBD1
TGTGCCAGCTCACTGGGGCCCCAGTACCAAGAGACCCAGTACTTC CASSLGPQYQETQYF 15 - TRBJ2-5 TRBV7-4 -
TGTGCCAGCAGTGAAGACGCCTTTAGGAATCAGCCCCAGCATTTT CASSEDAFRNQPQHF 15 few TRBJ1-5 TRBV2 -
TGTGCCAGCAGCCCCTACGGGGGGGGGTACACCGGGGAGCTGTTTTTT CASSPYGGGYTGELFF 16 - TRBJ2-2 TRBV7-8 TRBD2
TGTGCCAGCACCTTTATAGCGGGGGCGTACGAGCAGTACTTC CASTFIAGAYEQYF 14 few TRBJ2-7 TRBV6-6 TRBD2
TGTGCCAGCAGCTTAGGGACGGGACTAGCGGGGGGGCCCCGGAATGAGCAGTTCTTC CASSLGTGLAGGPRNEQFF 19 - TRBJ2-1 TRBV7-9 TRBD2
TGTGCCAGCAGCTTTGGACAGGGCAATCAGCCCCAGCATTTT CASSFGQGNQPQHF 14 - TRBJ1-5 TRBV7-2 TRBD1
TGTGCCAGCAGCCTAGGGCCCTCTGGGGCCACTGAAGCTTTCTTT CASSLGPSGATEAFF 15 - TRBJ1-1 TRBV11-3 -
TGTGCCAGCAGCTTTGACCGGAATCAGCCCCAGCATTTT CASSFDRNQPQHF 13 - TRBJ1-5 TRBV7-2 -
TGTGCCAGTCGGGACAGGTCTAGCAATCAGCCCCAGCATTTT CASRDRSSNQPQHF 14 once TRBJ1-5 TRBV19 TRBD1
TGCGCCAGCAGCCAAGGTTGGCAAGTGAACACTGAAGCTTTCTTT CASSQGWQVNTEAFF 15 - TRBJ1-1 TRBV4-3 -
TGTGCCAGCAGCCCTACCCCGGACAGGGGCTACGAGCAGTACTTC CASSPTPDRGYEQYF 15 - TRBJ2-7 TRBV9 TRBD1
TGTGCCAGCTCGGGGGGATCTGGAAACACCATATATTTT CASSGGSGNTIYF 13 - TRBJ1-3 TRBV7-3 -
TGTGCCAGCAGCTTAGGTAGGGCATTTGGAGGGACTGAAGCTTTCTTT CASSLGRAFGGTEAFF 16 - TRBJ1-1 TRBV11-1 -
TGTGCCAGCAGCGAGACAGGGGGCGGTCAGCCCCAGCATTTT CASSETGGGQPQHF 14 medium-sized TRBJ1-5 TRBV7-2 TRBD1
TGTGCCTGGAGTAGGGGCCCCAAAAACATTCAGTACTTC CAWSRGPKNIQYF 13 - TRBJ2-4 TRBV30 -
TGTGCCAGCAGCGAGGCGGCCGCAGATACGCAGTATTTT CASSEAAADTQYF 13 - TRBJ2-3 TRBV7-3 -
TGTGCCAGCACCAAGGGGGGCCCGGATGAAAAACTGTTTTTT CASTKGGPDEKLFF 14 few TRBJ1-4 TRBV25-1 -
TGTGCCAGCAGGGAGTCAGCGCCGAGAAACACCATATATTTT CASRESAPRNTIYF 14 - TRBJ1-3 TRBV25-1 -
TGTGCCAGCAGCTTGGGGGGGACTAACTATGGTTACACCTTC CASSLGGTNYGYTF 14 - TRBJ1-2 TRBV5-5 -
TGTGCCAGCAGCTCCGGACTATATACCGGGGAGCTGTTTTTT CASSSGLYTGELFF 14 once TRBJ2-2 TRBV7-9 -
TGCGCCAGCAGCCACGAACAGGGTGAAAATCAGCCCCAGCATTTT CASSHEQGENQPQHF 15 - TRBJ1-5 TRBV4-1 -
TGTGCCAGCTCACCGAGATGGGACAGCTCTGGGGCCAACGTCCTGACTTTC CASSPRWDSSGANVLTF 17 - TRBJ2-6 TRBV18 TRBD1
TGTGCCACCGGGCAATTTAGCAATCAGCCCCAGCATTTT CATGQFSNQPQHF 13 - TRBJ1-5 TRBV6-6 -
TGTGCCAGCAGCTTAGGCGTCCGGAGCTCCTACGAGCAGTACTTC CASSLGVRSSYEQYF 15 - TRBJ2-7 TRBV11-2 -
TGTGCCAGCAGCCAAGATAGGGCCACAGATACGCAGTATTTT CASSQDRATDTQYF 14 - TRBJ2-3 TRBV4-2 -
TGTGCCAGCAGCTTAGCTCAACCACCATCACCCCTCCACTTT CASSLAQPPSPLHF 14 - TRBJ1-6 TRBV7-2 -
TGTGCCAGCAGTATAGACAGGTGGGAGGGCAATGAGCAGTTCTTC CASSIDRWEGNEQFF 15 - TRBJ2-1 TRBV6-5 -
TGTGCCAGCAGTGAAATCAGGGCAGGGGAGATAGATACGCAGTATTTT CASSEIRAGEIDTQYF 16 few TRBJ2-3 TRBV2 -
TGTGCCAGCAGTGACAATGGGGTTAATTCACCCCTCCACTTT CASSDNGVNSPLHF 14 - TRBJ1-6 TRBV6-4 -
TGTGCCAGCAGCTTTGGACAGGGCCACTACGAGCAGTACTTC CASSFGQGHYEQYF 14 - TRBJ2-7 TRBV5-5 TRBD1
TGTGCCAGCAGTCGAACCGGGACAGGGTTTGGCTACACCTTC CASSRTGTGFGYTF 14 - TRBJ1-2 TRBV7-2 TRBD1
TGTGCCAGCAGTGCAGCCTTCTATAATTCACCCCTCCACTTT CASSAAFYNSPLHF 14 - TRBJ1-6 TRBV2 -
TGTGCCAGCAGCGTAGCGCCCGACGCGAACTATGGCTACACCTTC CASSVAPDANYGYTF 15 - TRBJ1-2 TRBV9 -
TGCGCCAGCAGCTTGGCCATAGGGGGACCGTCGGGCACTGAAGCTTTCTTT CASSLAIGGPSGTEAFF 17 - TRBJ1-1 TRBV5-1 -
TGTGCCAGCAGCCCCCGGACAGTATCGGTGAACGCTTTCTTT CASSPRTVSVNAFF 14 - TRBJ1-1 TRBV7-9 -
TGTGCCAGCCGGACAGGGGGAAGGGGGAACACTGAAGCTTTCTTT CASRTGGRGNTEAFF 15 - TRBJ1-1 TRBV5-4 TRBD1
TGCGCCAGCAGCCAAGATGGTCGGGGGCTCGCTTTCTTT CASSQDGRGLAFF 13 few TRBJ1-1 TRBV4-3 -
TGTGCCAGCAGCTTAGACATCCTTGGGGGAGTGGGTTCCTACGAGCAGTACTTC CASSLDILGGVGSYEQYF 18 - TRBJ2-7 TRBV7-9 -
TGTGCCAGCAGCCAACAGGGAGGGGGGGAGACCCAGTACTTC CASSQQGGGETQYF 14 - TRBJ2-5 TRBV5-4 -
TGTGCCAGCAGCCGCTGGGTGGGACTCCCTAATGAAAAACTGTTTTTT CASSRWVGLPNEKLFF 16 - TRBJ1-4 TRBV7-8 -
TGCGCCAGCGGGGACGAAATTGTAGGGGCTTTCTTT CASGDEIVGAFF 12 - TRBJ1-1 TRBV5-1 -
TGTGCCAGCAGCTCCCCCCTTTCACCCCTCCACTTT CASSSPLSPLHF 12 once TRBJ1-6 TRBV9 -
TGTGCCAGCAGCTTAGGGACCACCACCGGGGAGCTGTTTTTT CASSLGTTTGELFF 14 - TRBJ2-2 TRBV7-3 -
TGTGCCAGCAGCTGGGGGCCAATCGACTATGGCTACACCTTC CASSWGPIDYGYTF 14 - TRBJ1-2 TRBV7-2 -
TGTGCCAGCAGTAGGACTTTCACAGATACGCAGTATTTT CASSRTFTDTQYF 13 once TRBJ2-3 TRBV6-1 -
TGCGCCAGCAGCCAAGATCGAGGCAGGGTTGGTAATTCACCCCTCCACTTT CASSQDRGRVGNSPLHF 17 medium-sized TRBJ1-6 TRBV4-1 -
TGTGCCAGCTCGCTCCGGGAGCGAGATGGAAAACTGTTTTTT CASSLRERDGKLFF 14 - TRBJ1-4 TRBV18 -
TGTGCCAGCAGCTTCCAACTAGCGGGGGGCGGTGAGCAGTACTTC CASSFQLAGGGEQYF 15 - TRBJ2-7 TRBV11-2 TRBD2
TGTGCCAGCACCGCGACATCCTCTGGAAACACCATATATTTT CASTATSSGNTIYF 14 - TRBJ1-3 TRBV25-1 -
TGTGCCAGCAGCTTAGTTGCTAGCGGGGGGGCCACCGGGGAGCTGTTTTTT CASSLVASGGATGELFF 17 - TRBJ2-2 TRBV7-2 TRBD2
TGCAGCGTTGGGGTAGCGGGGGCCACTCAAGAGACCCAGTACTTC CSVGVAGATQETQYF 15 - TRBJ2-5 TRBV29-1 TRBD2
TGTGCCAGCAGCCAAAGACCGCAAATCAATGGTTTCTTT CASSQRPQINGFF 13 - TRBJ1-1 TRBV7-8 -
TGTGCCATCACTGGACAGGGGGACACCGGGGAGCTGTTTTTT CAITGQGDTGELFF 14 - TRBJ2-2 TRBV10-3 TRBD1
TGCGCCAGCAGCGGGACAGGGTCTTCGAACACCGGGGAGCTGTTTTTT CASSGTGSSNTGELFF 16 - TRBJ2-2 TRBV4-1 TRBD1
TGCGCCAGCAGCTCCTCAGGACAGGGCCACTACGAGCAGTACTTC CASSSSGQGHYEQYF 15 few TRBJ2-7 TRBV5-1 TRBD1
TGTGCCAGCAGCCGGGACTACTCCTACGAGCAGTACTTC CASSRDYSYEQYF 13 - TRBJ2-7 TRBV7-9 TRBD2